This is a list of T cell receptor beta chains from one sample in a study of cytomegalovirus exposure and HLA in healthy donors. The method was immunoSEQ multiplex PCR; TCRdb's version includes in-frame clones alone and lacks a portion of them. The sample lists 150,000 to 200,000 clones; approximately 71% were seen once. Sequencing was done on a sample of PBMCs. All receptors derive from a girl aged 5-17 years in good health and CMV-seronegative. The CDR3 runs from the conserved cysteine through the conserved F or W. A D gene is named only where the DNA matches it firmly. The listing skips clone size in some rows; elsewhere it reads once, few, many or a size class.

V gene	D gene	clone size	J gene	CDR3 length	CDR3 protein	CDR3 DNA
TRBV4-1	TRBD1	few	TRBJ2-3	16	CASSPARTGGADTQYF	TGCGCCAGCAGCCCCGCCCGGACAGGGGGGGCAGATACGCAGTATTTT
TRBV5-3	-	-	TRBJ1-4	18	CARSFLRQSRERRGKLFF	TGTGCCAGAAGCTTCCTAAGACAGTCAAGGGAACGAAGGGGAAAACTGTTTTTT
TRBV5-1	TRBD1	once	TRBJ2-7	15	CASSLVGQSSYEQYF	TGCGCCAGCAGCTTGGTGGGACAGAGCTCCTACGAGCAGTACTTC
TRBV7-3	TRBD1	-	TRBJ1-2	17	CASSLNPTGDGNYGYTF	TGTGCCAGCAGTCTCAACCCTACAGGGGATGGCAACTATGGCTACACCTTC
TRBV19	TRBD1	once	TRBJ2-3	16	CASSTGTASSTDTQYF	TGTGCCAGTAGTACCGGGACAGCCTCTAGCACAGATACGCAGTATTTT
TRBV7-9	TRBD1	-	TRBJ1-6	14	CASSPPDRAPPLHF	TGTGCCAGCAGCCCCCCGGACAGGGCGCCACCCCTCCACTTT
TRBV5-1	TRBD1	-	TRBJ2-3	15	CASSSGTGSTDTQYF	TGCGCCAGCAGCTCCGGGACAGGGAGTACAGATACGCAGTATTTT
TRBV9	TRBD1	once	TRBJ2-2	16	CASSVEDRGKTGELFF	TGTGCCAGCAGCGTAGAGGACAGGGGGAAAACCGGGGAGCTGTTTTTT
TRBV2	-	once	TRBJ1-2	13	CASSSDTNYGYTF	TGTGCCAGCAGTTCCGACACTAACTATGGCTACACCTTC
TRBV18	-	-	TRBJ1-5	16	CASSRYSPGGEQPQHF	TGTGCCAGCTCACGTTATTCTCCCGGTGGTGAGCAGCCCCAGCATTTT
TRBV9	-	-	TRBJ2-5	14	CASSVAGQGETQYF	TGTGCCAGCAGCGTAGCGGGGCAGGGGGAGACCCAGTACTTC
TRBV18	-	-	TRBJ2-7	14	CASSPQVGSYEQYF	TGTGCCAGCTCACCCCAGGTGGGCTCCTACGAGCAGTACTTC
TRBV4-1	-	once	TRBJ2-7	13	CASSRDDLYEQYF	TGCGCCAGCAGCCGCGACGACTTGTACGAGCAGTACTTC
TRBV6-1	TRBD2	once	TRBJ2-7	13	CATPSGADYEQYF	TGTGCCACCCCTAGCGGTGCGGACTACGAGCAGTACTTC
TRBV6-5	-	-	TRBJ1-2	12	CASSTTGSHYTF	TGTGCCAGCAGCACCACAGGGTCCCATTACACCTTC
TRBV29-1	-	-	TRBJ1-1	12	CSAGTPIDEAFF	TGCAGCGCGGGGACACCTATTGATGAAGCTTTCTTT
TRBV6-1	-	-	TRBJ2-7	15	CASPGKSNLSYEQYF	TGTGCCAGCCCAGGGAAGAGCAATCTCTCCTACGAGCAGTACTTC
TRBV7-9	-	-	TRBJ2-1	12	CASSPRGLSRFF	TGTGCCAGCAGCCCCCGCGGACTATCACGGTTCTTC
TRBV10-2	TRBD2	-	TRBJ2-1	15	CASSPKRGGRGEQFF	TGCGCCAGCAGTCCGAAGCGGGGGGGCCGTGGAGAGCAGTTCTTC
TRBV6-6	TRBD1	-	TRBJ1-2	14	CASSIRGLSNGYTF	TGTGCCAGCAGTATCAGGGGGCTCTCAAATGGCTACACCTTC
TRBV15	-	-	TRBJ1-3	14	CATSGQGFWNTIYF	TGTGCCACCAGCGGTCAGGGGTTTTGGAACACCATATATTTT
TRBV18	-	-	TRBJ2-6	16	CASSQIQGTGANVLTF	TGTGCCAGCTCTCAAATACAGGGAACTGGGGCCAACGTCCTGACTTTC
TRBV27	TRBD1	-	TRBJ1-3	17	CASSSNPGTGGRNTIYF	TGTGCCAGCAGTTCTAACCCCGGGACAGGGGGAAGAAACACCATATATTTT
TRBV15	TRBD1	-	TRBJ1-2	16	CATSRVDYRGLGGYTF	TGTGCCACCAGCAGAGTAGATTACAGGGGGCTAGGCGGCTACACCTTC
TRBV11-1	-	-	TRBJ2-5	17	CASSLGFGPTGQETQYF	TGTGCCAGCAGCTTAGGGTTTGGTCCGACGGGGCAAGAGACCCAGTACTTC
TRBV6-1	TRBD2	-	TRBJ2-7	14	CASSEVGGTYEQYF	TGTGCCAGCAGTGAGGTGGGGGGGACCTACGAGCAGTACTTC
TRBV5-1	TRBD1	-	TRBJ1-1	18	CASSIFPGQANLNTEAFF	TGCGCCAGCAGCATTTTCCCGGGACAGGCGAACTTGAACACTGAAGCTTTCTTT
TRBV7-9	-	-	TRBJ1-1	13	CASSTQVNTEAFF	TGTGCCAGCAGCACACAGGTAAACACTGAAGCTTTCTTT
TRBV2	-	-	TRBJ1-3	15	CASSEDRGGGNTIYF	TGTGCCAGCAGTGAGGACCGGGGAGGGGGAAACACCATATATTTT
TRBV25-1	-	-	TRBJ1-4	16	CASSTPRFTGHEKLFF	TGTGCCAGCAGCACCCCCCGGTTCACAGGGCATGAAAAACTGTTTTTT
TRBV7-3	TRBD2	-	TRBJ2-1	13	CASSWTSGDEQFF	TGTGCCAGCAGCTGGACTAGTGGGGATGAGCAGTTCTTC
TRBV5-1	TRBD2	-	TRBJ2-3	17	CASSLGGGAAGTDTQYF	TGCGCCAGCAGCTTAGGCGGGGGGGCAGCGGGCACAGATACGCAGTATTTT
TRBV2	-	-	TRBJ1-1	13	CATGTGPGTEAFF	TGTGCCACCGGAACAGGGCCAGGAACTGAAGCTTTCTTT
TRBV9	-	-	TRBJ2-1	15	CASSLSPSRHNEQFF	TGTGCCAGCAGCCTATCTCCTAGCCGGCACAATGAGCAGTTCTTC
TRBV6-5	-	-	TRBJ2-7	13	CASSYVTGYEQYF	TGTGCCAGCAGTTACGTGACAGGCTACGAGCAGTACTTC
TRBV18	-	-	TRBJ2-5	15	CASSPPGGRVETQYF	TGTGCCAGCTCACCACCGGGGGGGCGCGTAGAGACCCAGTACTTC
TRBV19	TRBD2	-	TRBJ2-7	14	CASRGTSETYEQYF	TGTGCCAGTAGAGGGACTAGCGAAACCTACGAGCAGTACTTC
TRBV19	-	-	TRBJ1-1	16	CASSIIWSAMNTEAFF	TGTGCCAGTAGTATAATCTGGAGCGCTATGAACACTGAAGCTTTCTTT
TRBV19	TRBD1	-	TRBJ1-4	15	CASSDLQGYIEKLFF	TGTGCCAGTAGCGACCTACAGGGGTATATTGAAAAACTGTTTTTT
TRBV10-1	-	-	TRBJ1-1	14	CASSEEPRNTEAFF	TGCGCCAGCAGTGAAGAACCCAGGAACACTGAAGCTTTCTTT
TRBV19	TRBD2	-	TRBJ2-7	16	CASSIRLAGSSYEQYF	TGTGCCAGTAGTATCCGACTAGCGGGTTCCTCCTACGAGCAGTACTTC
TRBV5-1	-	-	TRBJ1-3	14	CASRPDSSGNTIYF	TGCGCCAGCAGGCCCGACAGTTCTGGAAACACCATATATTTT
TRBV30	-	once	TRBJ1-5	13	CAWSVDSNQPQHF	TGTGCCTGGAGTGTGGACAGTAATCAGCCCCAGCATTTT